The entry below gives a single TCR beta chain sequence along with its context. This entry belongs to a study of blood T cell repertoires in COVID-19. Looking at the study overall: PBMCs, B-cell-depleted T cells, or T cells were the source of the cDNA or gDNA that made up the material.

Between the trimmed V and J ends, which lost 3 bases and 0 bases, there was a span of 6 bases. This CDR3 has 14 amino acids. In germline, CDR1 is SQVTM, CDR2 ANQGSEA. In the original processing: Amplification with reference gene primers provided the estimates of nucleated cell counts. The table came from immunoSEQ multiplex PCR; TCRdb's copy has only in-frame clones and leaves some out. That table furnishes V, J and clone size, whereas the DNA furnished D and trimming. The sample lists 250,000 to 300,000 clones; about nine tenths were seen once. The receptor was isolated from a woman between 40 and 50 years old who had recovered from COVID-19. The chain uses TRBV29-1 and TRBJ1-6; D gene uncertain. Material: peripheral blood. This CDR3 is CSVEGSSYNSPLHF. The CDR3, as DNA: TGCAGCGTTGAGGGCAGCTCCTATAATTCACCCCTCCACTTT.